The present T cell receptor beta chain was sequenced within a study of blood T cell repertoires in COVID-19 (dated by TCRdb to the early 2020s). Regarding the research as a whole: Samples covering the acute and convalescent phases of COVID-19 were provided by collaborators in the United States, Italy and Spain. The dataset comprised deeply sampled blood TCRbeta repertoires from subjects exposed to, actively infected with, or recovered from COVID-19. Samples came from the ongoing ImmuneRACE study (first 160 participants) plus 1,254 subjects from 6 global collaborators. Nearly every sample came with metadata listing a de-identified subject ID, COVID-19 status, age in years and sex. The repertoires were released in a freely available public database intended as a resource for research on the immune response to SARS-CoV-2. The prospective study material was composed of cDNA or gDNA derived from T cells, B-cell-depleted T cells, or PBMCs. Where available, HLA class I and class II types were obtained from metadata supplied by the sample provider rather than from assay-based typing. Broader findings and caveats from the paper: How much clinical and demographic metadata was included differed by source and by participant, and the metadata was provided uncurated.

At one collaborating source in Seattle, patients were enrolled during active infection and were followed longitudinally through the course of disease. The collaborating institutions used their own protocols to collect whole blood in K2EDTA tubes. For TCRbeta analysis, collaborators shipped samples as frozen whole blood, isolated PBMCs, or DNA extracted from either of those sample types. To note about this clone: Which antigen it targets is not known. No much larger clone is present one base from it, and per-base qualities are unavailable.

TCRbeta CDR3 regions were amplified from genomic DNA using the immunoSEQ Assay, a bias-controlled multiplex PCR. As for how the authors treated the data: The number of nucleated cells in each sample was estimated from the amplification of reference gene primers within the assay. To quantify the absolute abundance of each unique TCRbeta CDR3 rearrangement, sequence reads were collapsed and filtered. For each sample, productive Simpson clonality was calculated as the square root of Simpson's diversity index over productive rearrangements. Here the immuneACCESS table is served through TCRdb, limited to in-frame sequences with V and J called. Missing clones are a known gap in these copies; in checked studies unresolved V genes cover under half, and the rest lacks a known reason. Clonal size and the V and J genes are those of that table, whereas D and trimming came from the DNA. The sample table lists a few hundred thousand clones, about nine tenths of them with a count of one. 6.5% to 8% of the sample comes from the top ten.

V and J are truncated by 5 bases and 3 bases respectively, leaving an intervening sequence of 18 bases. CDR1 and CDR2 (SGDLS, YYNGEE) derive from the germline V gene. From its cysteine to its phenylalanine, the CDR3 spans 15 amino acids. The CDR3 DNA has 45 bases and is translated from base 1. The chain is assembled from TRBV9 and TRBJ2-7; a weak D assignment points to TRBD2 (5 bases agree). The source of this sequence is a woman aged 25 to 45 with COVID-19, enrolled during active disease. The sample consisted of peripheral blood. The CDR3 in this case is CASSEHPGIYYEQYF. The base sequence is TGTGCCAGCAGTGAACACCCCGGGATTTACTACGAGCAGTACTTC.